A single sample gave rise to the 25 T cell receptor beta chains below, sequenced in a study of blood T cell repertoires in COVID-19. Data came from immunoSEQ multiplex PCR; TCRdb stores just in-frame clones and leaves some out. Here the sample spans under 350,000 clones, 80% to 90% being singletons. The sequencing sample was made of PBMCs or T cells enriched from blood (not recorded which). These receptors came from a woman aged 40 to 50 with acute COVID-19.

DNA of the CDR3: TGTGCCAGCAGCCCAGAGATACGGAGCTATGGCTACACCTTC. Its protein product is CASSPEIRSYGYTF. The chain combines TRBV3-1 (or the pseudogene TRBV3-2) with TRBJ1-2; no clear D. The V gene's germline CDR1 is LGHDT and CDR2 YNNKEL (reference sequence). V was shortened by 4 bases and J by 4 bases, with 13 bases between the two germline ends. This CDR3 spans 14 amino acids.

The chain has TRBV6-2 or TRBV6-3 and TRBJ2-7, with 8 bases that match TRBD1. From germline, CDR1 is MNHEY and CDR2 SVGEGT. V shed 0 bases and J 3 bases; nucleotides not matched to a gene: 7. This CDR3 region has 16 residues. The CDR3 loop reads CASSYSRQGAIYEQYF. DNA for the CDR3: TGTGCCAGCAGTTACTCACGGCAGGGGGCCATCTACGAGCAGTACTTC.

The chain couples TRBV6-2 or TRBV6-3 to TRBJ1-1, with TRBD1 matching 7 bases. The V gene's germline CDR1 is MNHEY and CDR2 SVGEGT. The CDR3 totals 14 residues. V shed 5 bases, J shed 6 bases, and the junction held 9 bases outside the gene matches. This CDR3 reads CASSGTVKSAEAFF. In DNA form, the CDR3 reads TGTGCCAGCAGTGGGACAGTCAAAAGCGCTGAAGCTTTCTTT.

The chain joins TRBV7-9 to TRBJ1-5, with 7 bases identical to TRBD1. Germline values: CDR1 SEHNR, CDR2 FQNEAQ (reference sequence). The CDR3 is 14 residues long. Losses at the gene ends were 1 base for V and 5 bases for J; bases not matched to a gene: 2. The DNA for the CDR3 is TGTGCCAGCAGCTTAGGGACAGGTTATCAGCCCCAGCATTTT. It translates to CASSLGTGYQPQHF.

J is TRBJ2-5 and V is TRBV6-8; 9 bases map to TRBD2. This CDR3 has 17 amino acids. V lost 0 bases, J lost 2 bases, and 7 bases stayed unmatched. Germline V CDR1 and CDR2: MNHGY, SAAAGT. CDR3 DNA: TGTGCCAGCAGTTACTCGAAAAAGCGGGGGGTGCAAGAGACCCAGTACTTC. Residues: CASSYSKKRGVQETQYF.

J is TRBJ2-7 and V is TRBV7-2, with 9 bases matching TRBD1. V dropped 2 bases and J dropped 5; count of bases not matched to a gene: 13. The CDR3 sequence is 17 residues long. The germline V gene has CDR1 SGHTA and CDR2 FQGNSA. CDR3: CASSLSIRKGQGHEQYF. The CDR3 DNA sequence: TGTGCCAGCAGCTTATCGATCCGGAAGGGACAGGGCCACGAGCAGTACTTC.

This clone was observed a handful of times. V and J are TRBV6-5 and TRBJ1-6; D gene ambiguous. Germline CDR1 reads MNHEY; CDR2 reads SVGAGI. This CDR3 has 13 residues. V was clipped by 5 bases and J by 10 bases, with 12 bases between them. DNA for the CDR3: TGTGCCAGCAGTACGGGTTTGAGGTCACCCCTCCACTTT. Translation: CASSTGLRSPLHF.

The chain has TRBV27 and TRBJ2-7, with D tentatively TRBD1 (6 bases). Trimming removed 0 bases at V and 0 bases at J, with 12 bases between. Germline V gives CDR1 MNHEY, CDR2 SMNVEV (reference sequence). This CDR3 has 16 residues. This CDR3 reads CASSLSSRQDSYEQYF. The CDR3 DNA sequence: TGTGCCAGCAGTTTATCATCCCGACAGGACTCCTACGAGCAGTACTTC.

Comments on this clone: This same CDR3 is encoded by further DNA sequences in the sample. This chain joins TRBV5-1 and TRBJ2-3, with TRBD2 as a possible D gene (6 bases). The V gene's germline CDR1 is SGHRS and CDR2 YFSETQ. Deletions cut 4 bases from V and 3 bases from J, with 12 bases between. CDR3 size: 14 residues. CDR3 protein: CASSLGTSTDTQYF. In DNA form, the CDR3 reads TGCGCCAGCAGCCTGGGGACTTCGACAGATACGCAGTATTTT.

The gene calls are TRBV6-2 or TRBV6-3 and TRBJ2-5, with 12 bases identical to TRBD1. The CDR3 has 17 amino acids. The germline V gene has CDR1 MNHEY and CDR2 SVGEGT. With V trimmed by 5 bases and J by 7 bases, 14 bases remained unmatched. The CDR3 DNA follows: TGTGCCAGCAGTATCAATTTTGGGACAGGGGGCATCGGGACCCAGTACTTC. It encodes CASSINFGTGGIGTQYF.

The V gene is TRBV3-1 (or the pseudogene TRBV3-2), the J gene TRBJ2-3, with 7 nucleotides matching TRBD2. The CDR3 sequence is 16 residues long. In germline, CDR1 is LGHDT, CDR2 YNNKEL (reference sequence). J lost 6 bases, V lost 4 bases, and 13 bases had no gene match. CDR3 sequence (DNA): TGTGCCAGCAGCCTTGGAGGACTAGTAGTGCCGGATACGCAGTATTTT. Translating it yields CASSLGGLVVPDTQYF.

This chain links TRBV9 with TRBJ1-2; TRBD1 agrees at 7 bases. Germline CDR1 is SGDLS and CDR2 is YYNGEE. The V and J ends lost 0 bases and 8 bases, in that order; junction bases with no gene match: 10. This CDR3 has 15 amino acids. The CDR3, as DNA: TGTGCCAGCAGCGTAGAGGTCAGGGGGACGAGAGGCTACACCTTC. It is translated as CASSVEVRGTRGYTF.

The chain joins TRBV6-1 to TRBJ2-2; D may be TRBD1 (5 bases). Per the germline V gene, CDR1 is MNHNS and CDR2 is SASEGT. This CDR3 comprises 15 residues. Trimming removed 2 bases from V and 4 bases from J, with 11 bases in between. CDR3: CASSELGVGTGELFF. The CDR3 DNA reads TGTGCCAGCAGTGAACTAGGGGTGGGCACCGGGGAGCTGTTTTTT.

Regarding this clone: Distinct nucleotide sequences in the sample also encode this CDR3. This chain joins TRBV19 and TRBJ1-4; no clear D. Trimming removed 2 bases at V and 8 bases at J, with 12 bases between. Germline-derived CDR1 and CDR2 are LNHDA and SQIVND (reference sequence). The CDR3 has 14 amino acids. The chain's CDR3 is CASSITGRGEKLFF. Written as DNA, the CDR3 is TGTGCCAGTAGTATAACGGGGAGAGGCGAAAAACTGTTTTTT.

The chain recombines TRBV3-1 (or the pseudogene TRBV3-2) with TRBJ1-1; unclear D gene. The V gene's germline CDR1 is LGHDT and CDR2 YNNKEL (reference sequence). Trimming removed 6 bases at V and 6 bases at J, with 20 bases between. The CDR3 spans 15 residues. The CDR3 is CASRNRGGMPPEAFF. DNA of the CDR3: TGTGCCAGCAGAAACCGGGGAGGGATGCCCCCTGAAGCTTTCTTT.

The chain's CDR3 is CASSLNGYQETQYF. CDR3 bases: TGTGCCAGCAGCTTGAACGGGTACCAAGAGACCCAGTACTTC. This chain links TRBV5-4 with TRBJ2-5; no definite D call. Trimming left V 1 base short and J 0 bases short, with 7 bases between. The CDR3 is 14 amino acids. CDR1 is SGHNT and CDR2 is YYREEE in the germline V gene (reference sequence).

This clone was counted once. The V gene is TRBV2, the J gene TRBJ2-1; TRBD1 aligns across 11 bases. The V gene's germline CDR1 is SNHLY and CDR2 FYNNEI. J lost 3 bases, V lost 7 bases, and 8 bases had no gene match. The CDR3 covers 16 residues. CDR3 in amino acids: CASKGTGGNLYNEQFF. The CDR3 region has the DNA TGTGCCAGCAAAGGGACAGGGGGGAACCTCTACAATGAGCAGTTCTTC.

The V and J genes are TRBV11-2 and TRBJ2-1, with 11 bases aligning to TRBD2. The CDR3 runs 17 residues. Germline V CDR1 and CDR2: SGHAT, FQNNGV. The trim removed 5 bases at V and 2 bases at J, leaving 8 bases unmatched. Here the CDR3 reads CASSLKPGLAAYNEQFF. The CDR3 nucleotides read TGTGCCAGCAGCCTAAAGCCGGGACTAGCGGCCTACAATGAGCAGTTCTTC.

The gene calls are TRBV10-3 and TRBJ2-7, with TRBD2 matching 8 bases. The CDR3 runs to 15 residues. Trimming removed 4 bases from V and 3 bases from J; junction bases left unmatched: 8. Germline V gives CDR1 ENHRY, CDR2 SYGVKD. Here the CDR3 reads CAISGGAGANYEQYF. The DNA of the CDR3 is TGTGCCATCAGTGGGGGAGCGGGGGCCAACTACGAGCAGTACTTC.

V gene TRBV5-1 combines with J gene TRBJ2-7, with D unresolved. The germline V and J ends were trimmed by 4 bases and 6 bases, with 23 bases remaining between them. The CDR3 covers 16 residues. The V gene's germline CDR1 is SGHRS and CDR2 YFSETQ. CDR3: CASSPEGAPTSSEQYF. The DNA of the CDR3 is TGCGCCAGCAGCCCGGAAGGAGCCCCCACTTCGTCCGAGCAGTACTTC.

This clone has just one count. The V call is TRBV7-2, the J call TRBJ2-4; maybe TRBD1 (6 bases). The CDR3 consists of 18 residues. Trimming took off 4 bases at V and 9 bases at J, with 28 bases between the two ends. CDR1 and CDR2 from the germline V gene are SGHTA and FQGNSA. The CDR3: CASSSSWAEGVIRGIQYF. For the CDR3, the DNA is TGTGCCAGCAGCTCCTCCTGGGCAGAGGGGGTTATTAGGGGCATTCAGTACTTC.

The chain has TRBV28 and TRBJ2-5, with D possibly TRBD2 on 5 matching bases. The CDR3 covers 13 residues. The V gene lost 5 bases and the J gene lost 4 bases, with 11 bases spanning the gap. CDR1 MDHEN and CDR2 SYDVKM come from the germline V gene. The CDR3 DNA reads TGTGCCAGCAGTGACGGGAAGAGAGAGACCCAGTACTTC. This gives the protein CASSDGKRETQYF.

This chain links TRBV27 with TRBJ2-7, with 13 nucleotides matching TRBD2. The V gene end was trimmed by 0 bases and the J gene end by 2 bases; junction bases not matched to a gene: 4. Germline V gene data show CDR1 as MNHEY and CDR2 as SMNVEV (reference sequence). The CDR3 spans 17 residues. CDR3: CASSLSGLAGTPYEQYF. CDR3 DNA sequence: TGTGCCAGCAGTTTATCGGGACTAGCGGGGACTCCCTACGAGCAGTACTTC.

V and J are TRBV6-1 and TRBJ2-7; 7 positions agree with TRBD2. From germline, CDR1 is MNHNS and CDR2 SASEGT. The CDR3 contains 15 residues. V lost 0 bases, J lost 7 bases, and 9 bases stayed unmatched. In DNA form, the CDR3 reads TGTGCCAGCAGTGAAGCTTCGATGGGGGGGGAGGAGCAGTACTTC. It yields the protein CASSEASMGGEEQYF.

For this clone: This same CDR3 is encoded by further DNA sequences in the sample. The chain combines TRBV5-4 with TRBJ1-6; D unresolved. The V and J ends lost 2 bases and 0 bases respectively, with 9 bases between them. Germline CDR1 SGHNT, CDR2 YYREEE (reference sequence). This CDR3 region has 16 residues. CDR3 coding DNA: TGTGCCAGCAGCTTAGGAGGGAGCTCCTATAATTCACCCCTCCACTTT. Translation gives CASSLGGSSYNSPLHF.